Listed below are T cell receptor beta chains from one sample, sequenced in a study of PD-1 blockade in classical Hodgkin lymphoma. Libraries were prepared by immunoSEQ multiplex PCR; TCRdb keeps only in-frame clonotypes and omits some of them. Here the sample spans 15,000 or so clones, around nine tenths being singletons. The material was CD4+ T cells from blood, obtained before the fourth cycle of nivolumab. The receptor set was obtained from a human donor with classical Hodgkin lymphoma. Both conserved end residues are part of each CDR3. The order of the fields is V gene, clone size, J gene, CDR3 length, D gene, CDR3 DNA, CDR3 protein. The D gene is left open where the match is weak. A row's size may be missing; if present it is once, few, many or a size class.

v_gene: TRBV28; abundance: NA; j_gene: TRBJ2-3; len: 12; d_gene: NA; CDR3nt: TGTGCCGGAGGGACCACCACAGATACGCAGTATTTT; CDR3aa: CAGGTTTDTQYF
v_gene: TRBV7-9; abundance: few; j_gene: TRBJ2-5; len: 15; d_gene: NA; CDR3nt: TGTGCCAGCAGCCCAAGACTAGTTAGAAAAGAGACCCAGTACTTC; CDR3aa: CASSPRLVRKETQYF
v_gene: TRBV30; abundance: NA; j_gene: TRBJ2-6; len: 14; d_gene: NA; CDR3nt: TGTGCCTGGAGTCGACAGGCTGGGGCCAACGTCCTGACTTTC; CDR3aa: CAWSRQAGANVLTF
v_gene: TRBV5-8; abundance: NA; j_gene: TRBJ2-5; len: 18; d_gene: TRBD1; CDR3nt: TGTGCCAGCAGCTTGGGACAGGGATTACCTACTACTCAAGAGACCCAGTACTTC; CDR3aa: CASSLGQGLPTTQETQYF
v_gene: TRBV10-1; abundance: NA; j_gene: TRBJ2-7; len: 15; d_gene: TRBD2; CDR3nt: TGCGCCAGCAGTGATAAGAGGACTAGCGCGGAAGAGCAGTACTTC; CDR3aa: CASSDKRTSAEEQYF
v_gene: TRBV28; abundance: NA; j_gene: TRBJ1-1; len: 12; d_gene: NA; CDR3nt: TGTGCCAGCAGTTTAGTGTGGACTGAAGCTTTCTTT; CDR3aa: CASSLVWTEAFF
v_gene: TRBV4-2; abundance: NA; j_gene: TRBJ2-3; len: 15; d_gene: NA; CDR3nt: TGTGCCAGCAGCCAAGAACGGGCTAGCCCAGATACGCAGTATTTT; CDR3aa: CASSQERASPDTQYF
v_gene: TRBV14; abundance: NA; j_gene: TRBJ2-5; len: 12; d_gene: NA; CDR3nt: TGTGCCAGCAGCCAAAGACCAGAGACCCAGTACTTC; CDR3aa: CASSQRPETQYF
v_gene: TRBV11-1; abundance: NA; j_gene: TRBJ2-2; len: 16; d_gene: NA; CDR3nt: TGTGCCAGCAGCTGGGGGGGCGATAAATGGTCCGGGGAGCTGTTTTTT; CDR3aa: CASSWGGDKWSGELFF
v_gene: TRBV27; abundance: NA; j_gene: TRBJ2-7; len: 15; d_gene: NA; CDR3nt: TGTGCCAGCAGTTTATCTGGGACAATCGCATTAGGGCAGTACTTC; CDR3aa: CASSLSGTIALGQYF
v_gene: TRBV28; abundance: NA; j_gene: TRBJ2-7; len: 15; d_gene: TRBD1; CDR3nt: TGTGCCAGCAGCTACCTTGGACAGGCCAAATACGAGCAGTACTTC; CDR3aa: CASSYLGQAKYEQYF
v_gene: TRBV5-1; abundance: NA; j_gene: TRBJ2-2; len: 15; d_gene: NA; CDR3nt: TGCGCCAGCAGCTACGGGGTCTGGGGTGCCGGGGAGCTGTTTTTT; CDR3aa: CASSYGVWGAGELFF
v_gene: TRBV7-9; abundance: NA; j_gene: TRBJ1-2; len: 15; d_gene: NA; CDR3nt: TGTGCCAGCAGGAGAGGGTGGGGGGGCAACTATGGCTACACCTTC; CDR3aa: CASRRGWGGNYGYTF
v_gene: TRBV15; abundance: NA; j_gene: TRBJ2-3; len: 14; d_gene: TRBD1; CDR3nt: TGTGCCACCAGACCGGGACAGGGGGCAGATACGCAGTATTTT; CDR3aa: CATRPGQGADTQYF
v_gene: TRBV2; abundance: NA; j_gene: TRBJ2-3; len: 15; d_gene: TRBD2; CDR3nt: TGTGCCAGCAGTGAACCAGCGGGGGGGACAGATACGCAGTATTTT; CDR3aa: CASSEPAGGTDTQYF
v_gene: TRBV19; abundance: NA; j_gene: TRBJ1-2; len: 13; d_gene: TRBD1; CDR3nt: TGTGCCAGTAGTATAGCGGACAGGGCTGGCTACACCTTC; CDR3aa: CASSIADRAGYTF
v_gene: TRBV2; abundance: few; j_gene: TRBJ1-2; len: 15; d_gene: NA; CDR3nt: TGTGCCAGCAGTGCTGGCTGGTATGATGCGTATGGCTACACCTTC; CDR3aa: CASSAGWYDAYGYTF
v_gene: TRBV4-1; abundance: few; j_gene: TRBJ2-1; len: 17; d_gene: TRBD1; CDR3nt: TGCGCCAGCACCAGACAGGGGGCCTCTCAACTCTACAATGAGCAGTTCTTC; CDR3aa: CASTRQGASQLYNEQFF
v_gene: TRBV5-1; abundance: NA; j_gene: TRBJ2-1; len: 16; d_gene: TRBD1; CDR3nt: TGCGCCAGCAGCTCCGGGATGGACAGGGGGCGCAATGAGCAGTTCTTC; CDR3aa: CASSSGMDRGRNEQFF
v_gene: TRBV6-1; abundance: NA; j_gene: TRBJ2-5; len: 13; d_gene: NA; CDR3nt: TGTGCCAGCAGTGCCCAAGCTAGGGAGACCCAGTACTTC; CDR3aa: CASSAQARETQYF
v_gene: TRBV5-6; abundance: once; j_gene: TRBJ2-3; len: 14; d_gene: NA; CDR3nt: TGTGCCAGCAGCTTACAGGGCCTTACAGATACGCAGTATTTT; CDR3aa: CASSLQGLTDTQYF
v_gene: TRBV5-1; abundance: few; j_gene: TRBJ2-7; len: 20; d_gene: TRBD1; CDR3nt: TGCGCCAGCAGCTTGGATATCAGAGGGACAGGGCAAGGGCTCCTCTACGAGCAGTACTTC; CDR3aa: CASSLDIRGTGQGLLYEQYF
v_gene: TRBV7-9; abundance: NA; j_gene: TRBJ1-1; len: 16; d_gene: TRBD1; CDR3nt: TGTGCCAGCAGCCCCCTCGGGACAGGGGCGATTACTGAAGCTTTCTTT; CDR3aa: CASSPLGTGAITEAFF
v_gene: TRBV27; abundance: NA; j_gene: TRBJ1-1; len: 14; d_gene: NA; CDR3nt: TGTGCCAGCAGTTTTCGACTCTTGAACACTGAAGCTTTCTTT; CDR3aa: CASSFRLLNTEAFF
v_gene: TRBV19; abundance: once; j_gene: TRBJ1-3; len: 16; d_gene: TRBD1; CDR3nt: TGTGCCAGTAGGAAACTTGACAGGGTCTCTGGAAACACCATATATTTT; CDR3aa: CASRKLDRVSGNTIYF
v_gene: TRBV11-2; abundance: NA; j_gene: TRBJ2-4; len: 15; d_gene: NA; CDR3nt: TGTGCCAGCAGCTTAGATCAGCTAGCCAAAAACATTCAGTACTTC; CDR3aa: CASSLDQLAKNIQYF
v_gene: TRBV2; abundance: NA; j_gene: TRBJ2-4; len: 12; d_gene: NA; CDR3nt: TGTGCCAGCAGTGGGGCCGGGGACATTCAGTACTTC; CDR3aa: CASSGAGDIQYF
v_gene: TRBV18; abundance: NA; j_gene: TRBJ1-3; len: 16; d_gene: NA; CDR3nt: TGTGCCAGCTCACCCGGCCGGATACGCACTGGAAACACCATATATTTT; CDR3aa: CASSPGRIRTGNTIYF
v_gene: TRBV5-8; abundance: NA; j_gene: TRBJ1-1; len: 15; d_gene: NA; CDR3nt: TGTGCCAGCAGCTCGTTCCGTGTGGGGGACACTGAAGCTTTCTTT; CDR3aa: CASSSFRVGDTEAFF
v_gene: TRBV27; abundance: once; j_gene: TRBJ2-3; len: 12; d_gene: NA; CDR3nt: TGTGCCAGCAGTTCTGGGCCACTCATCCCGCATTTT; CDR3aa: CASSSGPLIPHF
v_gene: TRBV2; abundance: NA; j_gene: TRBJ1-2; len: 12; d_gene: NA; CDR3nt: TGTGCCAGCAGCCCCAGCGGCTATGGCTACACCTTC; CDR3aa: CASSPSGYGYTF
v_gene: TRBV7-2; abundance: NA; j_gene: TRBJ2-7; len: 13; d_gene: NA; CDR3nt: TGTGCCAGCAGCTTCTGGCGGGCATACGAGCAGTACTTC; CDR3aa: CASSFWRAYEQYF
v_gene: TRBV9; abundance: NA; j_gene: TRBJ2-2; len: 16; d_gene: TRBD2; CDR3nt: TGTGCCAGCAGCCTTCGGGGGGGCTTTCGAACCGGGGAGCTGTTTTTT; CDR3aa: CASSLRGGFRTGELFF
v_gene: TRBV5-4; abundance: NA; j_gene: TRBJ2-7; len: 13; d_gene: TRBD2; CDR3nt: TGTGCCAGCAGCTGGAGACTAGCGGGGGAGCAGTACTTC; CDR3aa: CASSWRLAGEQYF
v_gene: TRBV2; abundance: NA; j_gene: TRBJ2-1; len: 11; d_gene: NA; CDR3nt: TGTGCCAGCAGTCCGTACAATGAGCAGTTCTTC; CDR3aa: CASSPYNEQFF
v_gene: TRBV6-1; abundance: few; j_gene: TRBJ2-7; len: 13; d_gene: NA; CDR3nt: TGTGCCAGCAGTGAATTGGGACTGGGCGAGCAGTACTTC; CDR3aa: CASSELGLGEQYF